This TCR beta chain derives from a study of blood T cell repertoires in COVID-19. As for the study in general: COVID-19 samples from acute and convalescent phases originated in the United States, Italy and Spain. Sources were T cells, B-cell-depleted T cells, or PBMCs; the material itself was cDNA or gDNA.

In the authors' methods: Reference gene primer amplification gave nucleated cell count estimates. Sequencing used immunoSEQ multiplex PCR; TCRdb keeps in-frame clones, though not all of them. The D gene and trimming were derived from the DNA, and the V and J assignments and clone size from that table. The profile shows about 460,000 clones, 70% to 90% of them singletons. Germline V gene lookup returns CDR1 SGHVS and CDR2 FQNEAQ. The V gene lost 6 bases and the J gene lost 4 bases, with 13 bases spanning the gap. The CDR3 loop spans 15 amino acids. Sequencing used PBMCs or T cells enriched from blood (not recorded which). The genes are TRBV7-8 and TRBJ1-6, with unresolved D. The TCR was taken from a woman in her sixties or seventies who had recovered from COVID-19. The CDR3 bases are TGTGCCAGCAGTGGCGAGGAAACTTATAATTCACCCCTCCACTTT. Its translation is CASSGEETYNSPLHF.